These T cell receptor beta chains were read from a single sample in a study of OX40 agonist ivuxolimab in advanced cancers. The repertoire was sequenced with immunoSEQ multiplex PCR; TCRdb's copy has only in-frame clones and lacks some. This sample has about 34,000 clones, with around 85% found just once. The sample here was CD4+ or CD8+ T cells sorted from blood, taken in a trial of the OX40 agonist ivuxolimab. The receptors derive from an adult with an advanced solid tumor such as melanoma, head and neck, liver or kidney cancer. Each CDR3 is given with its conserved first and last residue. The D gene is left open where the match is weak. Clone size appears in some rows only: once, few, many, or a class for an expanded clone.

j_gene,abundance,d_gene,v_gene,CDR3aa,CDR3nt
TRBJ1-1,-,-,TRBV29-1,CSGYRVVDTEAFF,TGCAGCGGTTACAGGGTTGTAGACACTGAAGCTTTCTTT
TRBJ1-1,-,-,TRBV7-9,CASTMRTEAFF,TGTGCCAGCACCATGCGGACTGAAGCTTTCTTT
TRBJ1-2,once,-,TRBV5-1,CASSSVFASSNYGYTF,TGCGCCAGCAGCTCGGTTTTTGCGTCTAGCAACTATGGCTACACCTTC
TRBJ2-7,-,-,TRBV5-1,CASSLGQLNQRQYF,TGCGCCAGCAGCTTAGGACAGTTAAATCAGAGGCAGTACTTC
TRBJ1-2,-,-,TRBV4-2,CASSPGAGENYGYTF,TGTGCCAGCAGCCCTGGGGCAGGGGAAAACTATGGCTACACCTTC
TRBJ2-3,-,-,TRBV25-1,CASSETSRGTFF,TGTGCCAGCAGTGAAACCAGTCGGGGGACCTTTTTT
TRBJ2-7,-,-,TRBV4-2,CASSLASYEQYF,TGTGCCAGCAGCTTGGCATCCTACGAGCAGTACTTC
TRBJ2-7,-,TRBD1,TRBV18,CASSSQTTGAYEQYF,TGTGCCAGCTCATCACAAACGACAGGGGCCTACGAGCAGTACTTC
TRBJ1-5,-,-,TRBV19,CASSTDRRAQHF,TGTGCCAGTAGTACGGACAGAAGGGCCCAGCATTTT
TRBJ1-2,-,-,TRBV5-1,CASSTALNYGYTF,TGCGCCAGCAGCACAGCACTGAACTATGGCTACACCTTC
TRBJ1-2,medium-sized,TRBD1,TRBV19,CASSIHQGAYGYTF,TGTGCCAGTAGTATCCATCAGGGGGCATATGGCTACACCTTC
TRBJ2-7,-,TRBD2,TRBV5-1,CASRNQPLAGGLVYEQYF,TGCGCCAGCAGAAACCAGCCCCTAGCGGGGGGGCTCGTTTACGAGCAGTACTTC
TRBJ1-3,-,TRBD1,TRBV6-5,CASSYGQGAIGNTIYF,TGTGCCAGCAGTTACGGGCAGGGGGCTATTGGAAACACCATATATTTT
TRBJ2-1,-,TRBD2,TRBV6-6,CASRTSGGPRGDEQFF,TGTGCCAGCAGAACTAGCGGGGGGCCTAGAGGGGATGAGCAGTTCTTC
TRBJ1-1,once,-,TRBV19,CASSIRGSRRLNTEAFF,TGTGCCAGTAGTATAAGAGGCAGCCGACGACTGAACACTGAAGCTTTCTTT
TRBJ1-3,-,-,TRBV19,CASQARPANTIYF,TGTGCCAGTCAAGCCCGGCCCGCAAACACCATATATTTT
TRBJ2-1,-,-,TRBV14,CASSQDPRGEQFF,TGTGCCAGCAGCCAAGATCCCAGGGGAGAGCAGTTCTTC
TRBJ1-5,-,-,TRBV10-1,CATNRPVPTNQPQHF,TGCGCCACCAACCGTCCCGTGCCAACAAATCAGCCCCAGCATTTT
TRBJ2-2,-,TRBD1,TRBV2,CASNQEDRGFGELFF,TGTGCCAGCAACCAGGAGGACAGGGGTTTCGGGGAGCTGTTTTTT
TRBJ1-3,once,-,TRBV7-9,CASSPERQVSGNTIYF,TGTGCCAGCAGCCCAGAGCGACAGGTCTCTGGAAACACCATATATTTT
TRBJ2-1,-,TRBD1,TRBV6-5,CASSGAGTGNEQFF,TGTGCCAGCAGTGGCGCCGGGACAGGCAATGAGCAGTTCTTC
TRBJ1-2,-,-,TRBV4-1,CASSQDGGVEGYTF,TGCGCCAGCAGCCAAGATGGGGGAGTCGAGGGCTACACCTTC
TRBJ1-3,-,-,TRBV25-1,CASGEGTGISSSGNTIYF,TGTGCCAGCGGGGAAGGAACAGGGATATCTTCATCTGGAAACACCATATATTTT
TRBJ1-2,-,TRBD1,TRBV5-6,CASSRDSPYGYTF,TGTGCCAGCAGCCGGGACAGTCCTTATGGCTACACCTTC
TRBJ2-7,-,TRBD1,TRBV4-1,CASSQGPNRGPYEQYF,TGCGCCAGCAGCCAAGGGCCGAACAGGGGCCCCTACGAGCAGTACTTC
TRBJ1-1,-,-,TRBV5-1,CASSSPGPRTEAFF,TGCGCCAGCAGCTCCCCGGGACCGAGAACTGAAGCTTTCTTT
TRBJ1-1,-,-,TRBV2,CASSEALSDTEAFF,TGTGCCAGCAGTGAAGCGCTAAGCGATACTGAAGCTTTCTTT
TRBJ2-7,-,TRBD1,TRBV10-1,CATSTGASYEQYF,TGCGCCACCTCTACAGGGGCTTCCTACGAGCAGTACTTC
TRBJ2-1,-,-,TRBV6-5,CASSYPGKSYNEQFF,TGTGCCAGCAGTTACCCAGGGAAGTCCTACAATGAGCAGTTCTTC
TRBJ2-5,-,-,TRBV28,CASSTFITSSETQYF,TGTGCCAGCAGTACCTTCATAACATCAAGTGAGACCCAGTACTTC
TRBJ1-2,-,-,TRBV6-5,CASTSWQTNYGYTF,TGTGCCAGCACCAGTTGGCAGACTAACTATGGCTACACCTTC
TRBJ2-7,large,-,TRBV10-3,CAISEQGSGYEQYF,TGTGCCATCAGTGAGCAGGGGTCGGGTTACGAGCAGTACTTC
TRBJ2-1,-,-,TRBV11-2,CASSLGLYNEQFF,TGTGCCAGCAGCTTAGGTCTGTACAATGAGCAGTTCTTC
TRBJ1-1,-,-,TRBV7-3,CASSFQGINTEAFF,TGTGCCAGCAGCTTTCAGGGAATAAACACTGAAGCTTTCTTT